Included here is one T cell receptor beta chain sequence, with context. Its specificity is not known. In preparing each TCR library, about 3,700 ng of total RNA was used. TCRdb reanalyzed the 5' RACE reads, giving one entry per CDR3 protein sequence and no DNA. There are fewer than 550,000 distinct CDR3 sequences in the sample, with about 2.6% held by the top ten. The record originates from a study of monozygotic twins with inflammatory bowel disease. Study results and caveats: Differences in immunosuppressive treatment may have been a source of added variability in patient repertoires.

This TCR came from a human donor with ulcerative colitis or Crohn's disease, or a healthy co-twin of an affected twin (not recorded which). The sequenced material came from blood.

CDR3 residues: CASSIGERTEAFF. The V call is TRBV7-6, the J call TRBJ1-1. CDR1 is SGHVS and CDR2 is FNYEAQ in the germline V gene. The CDR3 consists of 13 residues.